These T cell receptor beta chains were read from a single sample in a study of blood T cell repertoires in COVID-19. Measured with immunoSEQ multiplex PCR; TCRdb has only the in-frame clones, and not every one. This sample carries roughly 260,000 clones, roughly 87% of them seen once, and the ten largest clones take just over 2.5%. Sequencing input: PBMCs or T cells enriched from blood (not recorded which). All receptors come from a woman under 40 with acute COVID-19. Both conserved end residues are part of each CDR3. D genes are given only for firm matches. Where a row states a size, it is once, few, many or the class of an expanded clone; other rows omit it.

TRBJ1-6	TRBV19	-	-	CASSGGGNSPLHF	TGTGCCAGTAGTGGCGGCGGGAATTCACCCCTCCACTTT
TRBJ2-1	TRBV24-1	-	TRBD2	CATSEERGGYNEQFF	TGTGCCACCAGCGAGGAGCGGGGGGGTTACAATGAGCAGTTCTTC
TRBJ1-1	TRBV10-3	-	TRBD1	CAIRDRGGVATEAFF	TGTGCCATCAGGGACAGGGGAGGTGTAGCCACTGAAGCTTTCTTT
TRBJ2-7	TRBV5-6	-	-	CASSLEQAYSYEQYF	TGTGCCAGCAGCTTGGAACAGGCCTACTCCTACGAGCAGTACTTC
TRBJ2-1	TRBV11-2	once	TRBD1	CASSLDATGPDNEQFF	TGTGCCAGCAGCTTAGACGCGACAGGGCCAGACAATGAGCAGTTCTTC
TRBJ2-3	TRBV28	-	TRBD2	CASSLASGGSDTQYF	TGTGCCAGCAGTTTAGCTAGCGGGGGGTCTGATACGCAGTATTTT
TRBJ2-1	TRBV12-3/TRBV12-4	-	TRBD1	CASDGQGANEQFF	TGTGCCAGCGATGGGCAGGGGGCTAATGAGCAGTTCTTC
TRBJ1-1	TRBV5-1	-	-	CASSLDVALPDTEAFF	TGCGCCAGCAGCTTGGATGTCGCCCTCCCGGACACTGAAGCTTTCTTT
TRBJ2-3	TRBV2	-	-	CASSGSQYF	TGTGCCAGCAGCGGTTCGCAGTATTTT
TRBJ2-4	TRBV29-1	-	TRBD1	CSADWQGVGKNIQYF	TGCAGCGCCGACTGGCAGGGGGTTGGCAAAAACATTCAGTACTTC
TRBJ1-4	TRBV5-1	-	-	CASSPPGGVEKKLFF	TGCGCCAGCAGCCCTCCCGGGGGAGTTGAGAAAAAACTGTTTTTT
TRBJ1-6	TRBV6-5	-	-	CASSYIAGQSYSPLHF	TGTGCCAGCAGTTATATCGCGGGTCAGAGTTACTCACCCCTCCACTTT
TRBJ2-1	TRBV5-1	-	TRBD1	CASSFDPAGGRDEQFF	TGCGCCAGCAGCTTTGACCCCGCAGGGGGCAGGGATGAGCAGTTCTTC
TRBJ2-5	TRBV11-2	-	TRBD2	CASSKRTSGGQETQYF	TGTGCCAGCAGCAAACGGACTAGCGGGGGGCAAGAGACCCAGTACTTC
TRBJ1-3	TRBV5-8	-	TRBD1	CASRDRAGNTIYF	TGTGCCAGCAGGGACAGGGCTGGAAACACCATATATTTT
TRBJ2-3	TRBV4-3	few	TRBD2	CASSPQSGGTDTQYF	TGCGCCAGCAGCCCACAAAGCGGGGGCACAGATACGCAGTATTTT
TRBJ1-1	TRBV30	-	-	CAWSVRGGNTEAFF	TGTGCCTGGAGTGTACGAGGGGGGAACACTGAAGCTTTCTTT
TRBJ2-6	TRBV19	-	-	CAGGLHSGANVLTF	TGTGCCGGCGGACTGCACTCTGGGGCCAACGTCCTGACTTTC
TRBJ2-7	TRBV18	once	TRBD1	CASSPPKGARYEQYF	TGTGCCAGCTCACCACCGAAGGGGGCAAGGTACGAGCAGTACTTC
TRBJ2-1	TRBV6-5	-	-	CASSQGVEQFF	TGTGCCAGCAGCCAGGGTGTTGAGCAGTTCTTC
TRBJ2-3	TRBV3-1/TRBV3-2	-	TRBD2	CASSRASGDLTDTQYF	TGTGCCAGCAGCCGGGCTAGCGGGGACCTCACAGATACGCAGTATTTT
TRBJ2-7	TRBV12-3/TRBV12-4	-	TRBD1	CASSSGTGYEQYF	TGTGCCAGCAGTTCCGGGACAGGATACGAGCAGTACTTC